This T cell receptor beta chain was sequenced for a study of blood T cells in healthy people across ages. A remark on this clonotype: Its antigen is not known.

Primers used in a second PCR of about 7 to 12 cycles were a sample-barcoded 5' primer and a J-beta primer mix. Using its own MiXCR run on the 5' RACE reads, TCRdb lists one record per CDR3 protein. The table records hundreds of thousands of distinct CDR3 sequences, roughly 48% of them present only once. Regarding the study as a whole: Calculation of diversity from one million T cells yielded estimates considered to be underestimates.

CDR3 length: 18 amino acids. CDR1 ENHRY and CDR2 SYGVKD come from the germline V gene. V lost 6 bases and J lost 1; bases outside the gene matches: 14. The receptor comes from a man younger than 45 in good health. The sample comprised blood. This chain links TRBV10-3 with TRBJ2-1; the match to TRBD1 covers 8 bases. Here the CDR3 reads CAIRVLDRGNLSYNEQFF. The CDR3 region has the DNA TGTGCCATCAGGGTGCTCGACAGGGGAAATTTATCCTACAATGAGCAGTTCTTC.